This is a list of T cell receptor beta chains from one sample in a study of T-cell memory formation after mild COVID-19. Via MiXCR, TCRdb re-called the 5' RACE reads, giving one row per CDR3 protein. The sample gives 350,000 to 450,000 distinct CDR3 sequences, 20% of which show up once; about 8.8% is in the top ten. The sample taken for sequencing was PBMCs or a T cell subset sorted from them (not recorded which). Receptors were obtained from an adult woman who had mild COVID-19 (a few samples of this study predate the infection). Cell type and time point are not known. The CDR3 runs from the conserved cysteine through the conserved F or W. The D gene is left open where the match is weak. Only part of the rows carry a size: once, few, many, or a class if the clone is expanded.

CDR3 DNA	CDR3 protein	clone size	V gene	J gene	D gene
TGTGCCAGCAGCCAAGAATCCGGGACAGGCACAGATACGCAGTATTTT	CASSQESGTGTDTQYF	few	TRBV14	TRBJ2-3	TRBD1
TGTGCCAGCAGTTCGTCCGGGACTAGCGGATACAATGAGCAGTTCTTC	CASSSSGTSGYNEQFF	few	TRBV12-3/TRBV12-4	TRBJ2-1	TRBD2
TGTGCCAGCAGCGTAGAAGTACTAGCAGATACGCAGTATTTT	CASSVEVLADTQYF	few	TRBV9	TRBJ2-3	NA
TGTGCCAGCAGCCTCAGGGGGCTAGCGGCCACAGATACGCAGTATTTT	CASSLRGLAATDTQYF	few	TRBV11-2	TRBJ2-3	NA
TGTGCCAGCAGCTTAGATACGGGCCGGGTCGATACGCAGTATTTT	CASSLDTGRVDTQYF	NA	TRBV7-8	TRBJ2-3	NA
TGTGCCAGCAGCCTTTCAGGAGTTTATGAGCAGTTCTTC	CASSLSGVYEQFF	NA	TRBV3-1	TRBJ2-1	NA
TGTGCCAGCAGCTTGGAGCTGGGCCTCGTCATCACTGAAGCTTTCTTT	CASSLELGLVITEAFF	few	TRBV5-5	TRBJ1-1	NA
TGTGCCAGTAGTAATTCAGGGACAGGAGAAGAGACCCAGTACTTC	CASSNSGTGEETQYF	few	TRBV19	TRBJ2-5	TRBD1
TGTGCCAGCAGTTATCCCCCTAGGTACAATGAGCAGTTCTTC	CASSYPPRYNEQFF	few	TRBV6-2/TRBV6-3	TRBJ2-1	NA
TGTGCCAGCAGCTTAGTGGGCGTGGGACGACAAGAGACCCAGTACTTC	CASSLVGVGRQETQYF	few	TRBV7-3	TRBJ2-5	NA
TGTGCCAGCAGCTGGGGGACCGGGACTAGCGGGACTCAGTACTTC	CASSWGTGTSGTQYF	few	TRBV5-4	TRBJ2-7	TRBD2
TGCAGCGTACGCGGGGGTGAAAAACTGTTTTTT	CSVRGGEKLFF	NA	TRBV29-1	TRBJ1-4	NA
TGCGCCAGCAGCTCGGGACTAGCGGGGGACAACGGAAGGGAGACCCAGTACTTC	CASSSGLAGDNGRETQYF	many	TRBV5-1	TRBJ2-5	TRBD2
TGTGCCACCAGTGATGCCCCGGGCGGGGATGGCTACACCTTC	CATSDAPGGDGYTF	few	TRBV24-1	TRBJ1-2	NA
TGTGCCAGCAGTTTGTCGGGTGGAGTGCGAGATACGCAGTATTTT	CASSLSGGVRDTQYF	NA	TRBV28	TRBJ2-3	NA
TGTGCCAGCAGCCAAGGAGGGGTCCCGAACACTGAAGCTTTCTTT	CASSQGGVPNTEAFF	few	TRBV3-1	TRBJ1-1	NA
TGCGCCAGCAAGAGAACCGCGGGGGTTCCCTACGAGCAGTACTTC	CASKRTAGVPYEQYF	NA	TRBV23-1	TRBJ2-7	TRBD2
TGTGCCAGCAGTTTAGTAGAGTGGTCCAAAAACATTCAGTACTTC	CASSLVEWSKNIQYF	few	TRBV12-3/TRBV12-4	TRBJ2-4	NA
TGTGCCAGCAGCTTAGGGCTAATCGGACGCAGACCCACAGATACGCAGTATTTT	CASSLGLIGRRPTDTQYF	few	TRBV7-9	TRBJ2-3	NA
TGTGCCAGCAGCGAACCCGGGGGGCAGTATGGCTACACCTTC	CASSEPGGQYGYTF	NA	TRBV9	TRBJ1-2	NA
TGTGCCAGCAATATGGCCAGGGCCGATGGCTACACCTTC	CASNMARADGYTF	few	TRBV12-3/TRBV12-4	TRBJ1-2	NA
TGTGCCAGCAGCCCCGGTCGGGAGTGGGTCGAGCAGTACTTC	CASSPGREWVEQYF	NA	TRBV7-2	TRBJ2-7	NA
TGCAGCGTTGATAGAGATACGCAGTATTTT	CSVDRDTQYF	NA	TRBV29-1	TRBJ2-3	NA
TGTGCCAGCAGTGAAGGGGGACACACCTACAATGAGCAGTTCTTC	CASSEGGHTYNEQFF	few	TRBV2	TRBJ2-1	NA
TGCAGTGCGCGGGGGGAAGGCGGGTTAACCTACGAGCAGTACTTC	CSARGEGGLTYEQYF	many	TRBV20-1	TRBJ2-7	TRBD2
TGTGCCAGCAGCCTCGCCCTGGTTACTACGGGAACGGAAGATACGCAGTATTTT	CASSLALVTTGTEDTQYF	few	TRBV7-9	TRBJ2-3	NA
TGTGCCAGCAGCGTAGCGCCAGAAAACACTGAAGCTTTCTTT	CASSVAPENTEAFF	few	TRBV9	TRBJ1-1	NA
TGTGCCAGCAGTTATCGGACTAGCGGGAGGAATATGAACGAGCAGTACTTC	CASSYRTSGRNMNEQYF	NA	TRBV27	TRBJ2-7	TRBD2